The 22 T cell receptor beta chains given below trace back to one sample, sequenced in a study of T cells after yellow fever vaccination. MiXCR, run by TCRdb on the 5' RACE reads, gives a single entry per CDR3 protein. The data hold about 16,000 distinct CDR3 sequences, with 4% observed a single time. The source was PBMCs, either bulk or a sorted T-cell subset (CD4+, CD8+, memory, or dextramer-sorted; not recorded which), collected 15 days after the yellow fever booster vaccination. These receptors all stem from a man younger than 40 who received the YFV17D yellow fever vaccine.

This clonotype was seen many times. This chain links TRBV27 with TRBJ2-1; 9 nucleotides align to TRBD2. The CDR3 loop spans 16 amino acids. J lost 4 bases, V lost 7 bases, and 11 bases had no gene match. Germline V lookup: CDR1 MNHEY, CDR2 SMNVEV (reference sequence). CDR3 in DNA: TGTGCCAGCAAAACCGGGCTAGCGGGAACTTACAATGAGCAGTTCTTC. Translating it yields CASKTGLAGTYNEQFF.

Many counts were recorded for this clonotype. The chain couples TRBV12-3 or TRBV12-4 to TRBJ2-5; 8 bases align to TRBD1. This CDR3 spans 13 amino acids. The ends lost 7 bases at V and 4 bases at J; junction bases unmatched: 5. The CDR3 nucleotides read TGTGCCAGCACCGTGACAGGGGCAGAGACCCAGTACTTC. Translating gives CASTVTGAETQYF.

This clonotype was counted at least ten times. J is TRBJ2-1 and V is TRBV21-1; the table names TRBD2, a call not compared with the DNA. TRBV21-1 is noted as a pseudogene. The CDR3 runs to 19 residues. CDR3 sequence: CASSRERLAGPPGNNEQFF. CDR3 DNA: TGTGCCAGCAGCAGAGAAAGACTAGCGGGTCCTCCCGGGAACAATGAGCAGTTCTTC.

This clonotype was counted many times. The V call is TRBV9, the J call TRBJ2-7, with D possibly being TRBD2 (6 bases). The V gene's germline CDR1 is SGDLS and CDR2 YYNGEE. V lost 4 bases to trimming and J lost 0 bases, with 14 bases between them. This CDR3 has 15 amino acids. The CDR3 loop is CASSPLLTSSYEQYF. The DNA of the CDR3 is TGTGCCAGCAGCCCTCTCCTGACTAGCTCCTACGAGCAGTACTTC.

This clonotype was recorded many times. The rearrangement joins TRBV9 to TRBJ1-1, with unresolved D. The germline V and J ends were trimmed by 0 bases and 7 bases, with 7 bases remaining between them. The CDR3 covers 12 residues. Germline V gene lookup returns CDR1 SGDLS and CDR2 YYNGEE. The CDR3 coding sequence is TGTGCCAGCAGCGTAGTGGAGGGTGAAGCTTTCTTT. The encoded protein is CASSVVEGEAFF. Full variable domain (rest looked up from reference TRBV9 and TRBJ1-1): DSGVTQTPKHLITATGQRVTLRCSPRSGDLSVYWYQQSLDQGLQFLIQYYNGEERAKGNILERFSAQQFPDLHSELNLSSLELGDSALYFCASSVVEGEAFFGQGTRLTVV.

This clonotype was detected ten times or more. V is TRBV19 and J is TRBJ2-3, with a possible D match to TRBD2 (5 bases). CDR1 and CDR2 from the germline V gene are LNHDA and SQIVND (reference sequence). V was trimmed by 6 bases and J by 2 bases, leaving 27 bases between them. The CDR3 is 19 residues long. For the CDR3, the DNA is TGTGCCAGTAGGTGGAAGGGAGCCTATGCCGCTCCATACACAGATACGCAGTATTTT. Its translation is CASRWKGAYAAPYTDTQYF.

Ten or more counts support this clonotype. The J gene is TRBJ2-1, the V gene TRBV19; D assignment may be TRBD1 or TRBD2 (5 bases each). The V gene lost 4 bases and the J gene lost 15 bases, with 25 bases spanning the gap. The V gene's germline CDR1 is LNHDA and CDR2 SQIVND (reference sequence). The CDR3 contains 15 residues. The CDR3 nucleotides read TGTGCCAGTAGTACCCAGATGCCGGGGCCCGATCGTCTGTTCTTC. This codes for CASSTQMPGPDRLFF.

This clonotype was recorded many times. This rearrangement joins TRBV6-1 to TRBJ2-5, with 9 bases lining up with TRBD2. The CDR3 extends over 17 amino acids. Per the germline V gene, CDR1 is MNHNS and CDR2 is SASEGT. The ends lost 6 bases at V and 0 bases at J; junction bases unmatched: 11. This CDR3 reads CASRGLATLPHQETQYF. CDR3 in DNA: TGTGCCAGCAGAGGACTAGCGACATTACCCCACCAAGAGACCCAGTACTTC.

The table lists this clonotype with many counts. The chain uses TRBV19 and TRBJ1-1; 9 bases are a match to TRBD1. The CDR3 spans 16 residues. V gave up 8 bases and J gave up 0 bases; unmatched junction bases: 10. Germline CDR1 is LNHDA and CDR2 is SQIVND (reference sequence). The CDR3 DNA is TGTGCCAGTGGTCTCACAGGGGGCACCATGAACACTGAAGCTTTCTTT. It translates to CASGLTGGTMNTEAFF.

The rearrangement links TRBV11-2 to TRBJ2-7; a possible D gene is TRBD2 (7 bases). Germline V gene lookup returns CDR1 SGHAT and CDR2 FQNNGV. The ends were cut back, 1 base at V and 3 bases at J, with 16 bases in the middle. The CDR3 has 16 amino acids. This CDR3 reads CASSLGGGGFGYEQYF. The CDR3 DNA sequence: TGTGCCAGCAGCTTAGGGGGGGGCGGGTTCGGCTACGAGCAGTACTTC.

At least ten counts were recorded for this clonotype. One end of the junction varies from germline; a read error may be responsible. This chain connects TRBV16 to TRBJ2-7, with 8 bases aligning to TRBD1. Germline loops: CDR1 KGHSY, CDR2 FQNENV. This CDR3 has 14 residues. CDR3 nucleotide sequence: TGTGCCAGCAGCCCCGGGCCACAGGGGGACGAACAGTACTTC. Translation: CASSPGPQGDEQYF.

This clonotype was seen many times. The chain employs TRBV5-6 and TRBJ2-1, with TRBD2 identical over 9 bases. The CDR3 runs to 14 residues. CDR1 and CDR2 (germline): SGHDT, YYEEEE. The trim removed 4 bases at V and 8 bases at J, leaving 7 bases unmatched. In DNA form, the CDR3 reads TGTGCCAGCAGCGTAGCGGGAGAGGGGTATGAGCAGTTCTTC. It encodes CASSVAGEGYEQFF.

This clonotype was seen ten or more times. The chain recombines TRBV19 with TRBJ2-2; 12 positions agree with TRBD2. The germline V gene encodes CDR1 LNHDA and CDR2 SQIVND (reference sequence). This CDR3 region has 16 residues. Trimming removed 5 bases from V and 3 bases from J; junction bases left unmatched: 4. The DNA for the CDR3 is TGTGCCAGTAGTCTGACTAGCGGGAGCTACACCGGGGAGCTGTTTTTT. As protein: CASSLTSGSYTGELFF. Supplemented by reference TRBV19 and TRBJ2-2, the full variable domain reads DGGITQSPKYLFRKEGQNVTLSCEQNLNHDAMYWYRQDPGQGLRLIYYSQIVNDFQKGDIAEGYSVSREKKESFPLTVTSAQKNPTAFYLCASSLTSGSYTGELFFGEGSRLTVL.

This clonotype is deemed medium-sized. This chain connects TRBV4-3 to TRBJ2-7; perhaps TRBD2 as D (6 bases). The CDR3 runs 15 residues. Germline CDR1 and CDR2: LGHNA and YSLEER. V was shortened by 0 bases and J by 5 bases, with 14 bases between the two germline ends. As DNA, the CDR3 is TGCGCCAGCAGCCAAGATCTGGCGGGATTCAACGAGCAGTACTTC. Translating gives CASSQDLAGFNEQYF.

This clonotype was recorded at least ten times. The V gene is TRBV11-2, the J gene TRBJ2-7; 12 nucleotides match TRBD1. Germline V gives CDR1 SGHAT, CDR2 FQNNGV. CDR3 size: 17 residues. The V gene end was trimmed by 6 bases and the J gene end by 2 bases; junction bases not matched to a gene: 11. CDR3 sequence (DNA): TGTGCCAGCAGGCCCTGGAGGCGGGACAGGGGGCCCTACGAGCAGTACTTC. Translation: CASRPWRRDRGPYEQYF.

This clonotype was counted at least ten times. J is TRBJ2-1 and V is TRBV29-1; the match to TRBD2 covers 8 bases. Germline V gene data show CDR1 as SQVTM and CDR2 as ANQGSEA. Losses at the gene ends were 7 bases for V and 0 bases for J; bases not matched to a gene: 8. The CDR3 has 15 residues. The CDR3 DNA reads TGCAGCGGCATGGGCGGGAGGAGCTCCTACAATGAGCAGTTCTTC. Translation: CSGMGGRSSYNEQFF.

This clonotype was found many times. This rearrangement joins TRBV28 to TRBJ2-7; 9 positions agree with TRBD2. The CDR3 spans 13 residues. Germline loops: CDR1 MDHEN, CDR2 SYDVKM. J lost 4 bases, V lost 9 bases, and 7 bases had no gene match. The CDR3 is CASISGRNYEQYF. As DNA, the CDR3 is TGTGCCAGTATAAGCGGGAGGAATTACGAGCAGTACTTC.

This clonotype was observed many times. V is TRBV7-2 and J is TRBJ2-7; unclear D gene. Germline V gives CDR1 SGHTA, CDR2 FQGNSA. Trimming took off 1 base at V and 3 bases at J, with 7 bases between the two ends. The CDR3 has 13 amino acids. CDR3: CASSLGRGYEQYF. CDR3 sequence (DNA): TGTGCCAGCAGCTTAGGCCGAGGCTACGAGCAGTACTTC.

This clonotype has ten or more counts. The chain employs TRBV6-2 or TRBV6-3 and TRBJ1-1, with a possible D match to TRBD1 (6 bases). V lost 7 bases, J lost 2 bases, and 8 bases lay in between. Germline V lookup: CDR1 MNHEY, CDR2 SVGEGT. The CDR3 has 12 amino acids. The CDR3: CASIRGNTEAFF. The CDR3 DNA follows: TGTGCCAGCATCAGGGGTAACACTGAAGCTTTCTTT.

This clonotype was counted many times. The CDR3 nucleotides read TGTGCCAGCAGTTTGGACAGCAAAGAGACCCAGTACTTC. Protein sequence: CASSLDSKETQYF. The chain links TRBV12-3 or TRBV12-4 to TRBJ2-5, with D tentatively TRBD1 (6 bases). This CDR3 comprises 13 residues. V lost 3 bases and J lost 3, with 8 bases in between.

This clonotype was seen at least ten times. The chain combines TRBV6-5 with TRBJ2-1, with 8 nucleotides matching TRBD2. The CDR3 is made up of 15 amino acids. The V and J ends lost 4 bases and 0 bases, in that order; junction bases with no gene match: 2. Germline-derived CDR1 and CDR2 are MNHEY and SVGAGI. CDR3 DNA sequence: TGTGCCAGCAGTTTTACTAGCGGCTCCTACAATGAGCAGTTCTTC. It translates to CASSFTSGSYNEQFF.

Ten or more counts support this clonotype. The chain recombines TRBV4-2 with TRBJ2-7; 8 nucleotides align to TRBD2. Germline V CDR1 and CDR2: LGHNA, YNFKEQ. The CDR3 is made up of 17 amino acids. Losses at the gene ends were 3 bases for V and 2 bases for J; bases not matched to a gene: 12. The CDR3 region is CASSQEPPGLVAYEQYF. DNA of the CDR3: TGTGCCAGCAGCCAGGAACCCCCGGGACTAGTAGCCTACGAGCAGTACTTC.